This TCR beta chain derives from a study of CXCR3-negative and CXCR3-positive naive CD8 T cells. General study points: The TRBV-TRBJ usage of naive CXCR3-negative and CXCR3-positive cells was similar, but that of memory cells differed. Both naive subsets showed comparably high diversity, and memory CD8+ cells showed much lower diversity. More hydrophobic TRB CDR3s were found in CXCR3-positive naive cells than in CXCR3-negative naive cells.

Via 5' RACE with UMI labels, TRB cDNA libraries were prepared. TCRdb reprocessed the 5' RACE reads and keeps a single row for each CDR3 protein, giving no DNA. This table lists around 130,000 distinct CDR3 sequences. Germline CDR1 and CDR2: DFQATT and SNEGSKA (reference sequence). The CDR3 sequence is 13 residues long. Naive CD8+ T lymphocytes were specified as CD45RO-CCR7+CD27+CD95-. Comment on this clonotype: Its antigen is unknown.

This TCR was sampled from a human donor in good health. Some clones in this sample may be carry-over from other donors' samples. The chain has TRBV20-1 and TRBJ2-1; with no DNA, the TCRdb D assignment of TRBD2 cannot be verified. Source material: naive CXCR3+ CD8+ T cells from blood. Subset specified: CD45RO-CCR7+CD27+CD95- naive CD8+ T cells expressing CXCR3 (TNR3+). Here the CDR3 reads CSARPPGYNEQFF.